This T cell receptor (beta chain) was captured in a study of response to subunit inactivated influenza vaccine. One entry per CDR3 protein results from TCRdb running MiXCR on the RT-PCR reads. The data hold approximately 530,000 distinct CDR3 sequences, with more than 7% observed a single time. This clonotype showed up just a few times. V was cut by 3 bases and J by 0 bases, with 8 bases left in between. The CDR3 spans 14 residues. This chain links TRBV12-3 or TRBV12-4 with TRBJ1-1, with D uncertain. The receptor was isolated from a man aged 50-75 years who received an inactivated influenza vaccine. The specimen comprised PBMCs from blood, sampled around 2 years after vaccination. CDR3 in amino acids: CASSFRQLNTEAFF. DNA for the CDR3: TGTGCCAGCAGTTTTCGGCAGTTGAACACTGAAGCTTTCTTT.